Below, one TCR beta chain is given with its context. The specificity of this receptor is unknown. No much larger clone exists at a distance of one base, and base qualities are not known. Per the publication, the time point label means: cells obtained before transplantation from donor or recipient. CD3+CD4+ and CD3+CD8+ populations were FACS-sorted from unstimulated pre-transplant donor and recipient cells taken from spleen or lymph nodes. A distance of 10 bases separates the germline ends of V and J, which lose 2 bases and 4 bases respectively. CDR1 and CDR2, per the germline V gene (reference sequence), are SGHNT and YYREEE. Reading from cysteine to phenylalanine, the CDR3 counts 14 amino acids. The entry retains the CDR3 DNA only, 42 bases that are in frame from base 1. The source of the sample is a study of graft-versus-host responses after intestinal transplantation (dated by TCRdb to the early 2020s). Turning to the overall study: The transplants that recipients received were multivisceral, liver-intestinal, or isolated intestinal. To identify alloreactive clones, pre-transplant mixed lymphocyte reaction products were sequenced and compared with unstimulated pre-transplant donor and recipient T cells. Rather than being sequenced by the commercial service, samples from a few later patients were sequenced in-house on an Illumina MiSeq and processed with MiXCR. Donor T cell macrochimerism was defined as a peak of at least 4% donor T cells among recipient peripheral blood mononuclear cells. All recipients received anti-thymocyte globulin induction followed by maintenance tacrolimus and steroids for around 3 years. After intestinal transplantation, graft-versus-host and host-versus-graft alloreactive T cell clones were followed in the graft, circulation and bone marrow using bulk TCR-beta CDR3 sequencing. The cohort enrolled about two dozen intestinal transplant recipients including one retransplant, and a few patients lacking pretransplant specimens were excluded. Study-wide findings and limitations: In patients with donor T cell macrochimerism, the allografts had high GvH to HvG T cell clonal ratios. GvH clones were detected in recipient bone marrow, and some of these GvH clones were observed earlier in ileal mucosa or blood, consistent with an intestinal mucosal origin. Early after transplant, peak levels of circulating GvH clones were found to be associated with declines in HvG clones. The relatively low number and heterogeneity of intestinal transplant patients limited the conclusions.

Library creation used the immunoSEQ multiplex PCR assay. In most patients, genomic DNA was isolated using the Qiagen DNeasy Blood and Tissue Kit and sent frozen to Adaptive Biotechnologies for TCR sequencing. High-throughput TCR-beta CDR3 sequencing of genomic DNA from most patients was performed by Adaptive Biotechnologies. Processing in the source paper ran as follows. Adaptive's ImmunoSEQ software supplied the TCR sequencing data for around 19 patients, while MiXCR and VDJtools were used to process three other patients. CD4 versus CD8 sorting errors were corrected by removing sequences found in both subsets at a frequency ratio below 5:1. CDR3 nucleotide sequences shared between donor and recipient were removed because the origin of such sequences could not be assigned. To count as alloreactive, a clone needed at least 2-fold expansion over unstimulated cells and a minimum CFSE-low frequency of 0.002% (template counts) or 0.001% (read counts). Mappable clones were those detected in sequenced pre-transplant spleen, lymph node, or MLR CFSE-low populations of the donor or recipient. The cumulative frequency of alloreactive clones was calculated as a percentage of all sequences, weighted by copy number. The source is immuneACCESS, and TCRdb retained only in-frame sequences with V and J called. Part of the clones is not carried over; for the studies checked, unresolved V genes explain less than half of this, and the remainder is unexplained. V and J calls and clone size are as listed in that table; D and trimming were resolved from the DNA. The table for this sample lists over 85,000 clones; about 93% of them were counted only once. 0.45% to 0.6% of the sample belongs to the ten largest clones.

The sample was unstimulated CD8+ T cells sorted from spleen or lymph node cells, taken before intestinal transplant. This clonotype was obtained from a human donor who received an intestinal transplant. The chain couples TRBV5-4 to TRBJ1-5; the best D guess is TRBD1, with 5 bases matching. The encoded CDR3 is CASSLWGRNQPQHF. The DNA is TGTGCCAGCAGCTTATGGGGCCGAAATCAGCCCCAGCATTTT.